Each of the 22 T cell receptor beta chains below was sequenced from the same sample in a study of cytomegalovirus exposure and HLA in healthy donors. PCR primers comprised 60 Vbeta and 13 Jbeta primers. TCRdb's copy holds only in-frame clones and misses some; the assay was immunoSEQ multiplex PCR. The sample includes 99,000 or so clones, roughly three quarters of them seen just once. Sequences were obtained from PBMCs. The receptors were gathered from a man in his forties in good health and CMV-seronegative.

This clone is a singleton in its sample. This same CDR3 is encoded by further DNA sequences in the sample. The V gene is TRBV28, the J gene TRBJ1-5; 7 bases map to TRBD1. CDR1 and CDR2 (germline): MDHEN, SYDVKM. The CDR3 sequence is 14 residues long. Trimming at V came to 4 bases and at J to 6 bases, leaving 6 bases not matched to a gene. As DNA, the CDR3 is TGTGCCAGCAGTTCCGACAGGGAACGTCAGCCCCAGCATTTT. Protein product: CASSSDRERQPQHF.

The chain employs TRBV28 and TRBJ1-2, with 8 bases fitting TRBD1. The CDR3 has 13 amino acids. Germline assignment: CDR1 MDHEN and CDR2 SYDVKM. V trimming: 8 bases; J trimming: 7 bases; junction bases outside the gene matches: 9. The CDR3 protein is CASSPGGSVGYTF. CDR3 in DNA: TGTGCCAGCTCTCCAGGGGGCTCTGTTGGCTACACCTTC.

The chain's CDR3 is CASRQSRDYTF. The CDR3 nucleotides are TGTGCCAGCAGACAGAGTCGGGACTACACCTTC. The V call is TRBV9, the J call TRBJ1-2; no clear D gene. Germline lookup yields CDR1 SGDLS and CDR2 YYNGEE. This CDR3 spans 11 amino acids. Deletions cut 5 bases from V and 10 bases from J, with 12 bases between. Using reference TRBV9 and TRBJ1-2 for the parts outside the CDR3, the full variable domain is DSGVTQTPKHLITATGQRVTLRCSPRSGDLSVYWYQQSLDQGLQFLIQYYNGEERAKGNILERFSAQQFPDLHSELNLSSLELGDSALYFCASRQSRDYTFGSGTRLTVV.

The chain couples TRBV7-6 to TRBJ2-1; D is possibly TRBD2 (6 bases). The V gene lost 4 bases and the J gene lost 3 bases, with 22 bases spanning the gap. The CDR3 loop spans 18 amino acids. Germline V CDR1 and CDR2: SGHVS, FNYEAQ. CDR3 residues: CASSSPALSGEIYNEQFF. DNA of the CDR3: TGTGCCAGCAGCTCCCCGGCCTTGTCGGGGGAGATCTACAATGAGCAGTTCTTC.

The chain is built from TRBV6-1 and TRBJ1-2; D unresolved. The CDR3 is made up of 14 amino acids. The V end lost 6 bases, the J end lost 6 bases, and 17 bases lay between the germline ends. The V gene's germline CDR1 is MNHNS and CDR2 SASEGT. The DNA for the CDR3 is TGTGCCAGCAGCTACAGTATCCTTTGGAATGGCTACACCTTC. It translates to CASSYSILWNGYTF.

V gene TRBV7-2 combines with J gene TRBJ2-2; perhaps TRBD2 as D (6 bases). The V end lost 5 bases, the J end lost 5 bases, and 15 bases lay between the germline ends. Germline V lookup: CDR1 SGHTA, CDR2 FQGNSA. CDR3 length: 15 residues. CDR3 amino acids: CASSISGLFTGELFF. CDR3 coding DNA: TGTGCCAGCAGCATTAGCGGCCTCTTTACCGGGGAGCTGTTTTTT.

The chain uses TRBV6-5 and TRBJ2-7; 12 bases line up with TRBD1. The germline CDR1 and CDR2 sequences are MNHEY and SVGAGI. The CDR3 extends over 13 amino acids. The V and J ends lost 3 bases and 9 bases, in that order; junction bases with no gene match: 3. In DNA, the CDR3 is TGTGCCAGCAGTTATGGGACAGGGGGCTGGCAGTACTTC. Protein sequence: CASSYGTGGWQYF.

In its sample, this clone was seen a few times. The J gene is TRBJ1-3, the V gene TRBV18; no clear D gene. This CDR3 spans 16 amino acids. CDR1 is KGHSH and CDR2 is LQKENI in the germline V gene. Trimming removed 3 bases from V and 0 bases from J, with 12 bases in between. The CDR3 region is CASSPPGRISGNTIYF. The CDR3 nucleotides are TGTGCCAGCTCACCCCCGGGAAGAATCTCTGGAAACACCATATATTTT.

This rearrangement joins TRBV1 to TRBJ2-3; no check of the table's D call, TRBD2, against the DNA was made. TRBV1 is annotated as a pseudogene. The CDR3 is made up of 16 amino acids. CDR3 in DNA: TGCACCAGCAGCCAAGCTAGCGGGAGTTACACAGATACGCAGTATTTT. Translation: CTSSQASGSYTDTQYF.

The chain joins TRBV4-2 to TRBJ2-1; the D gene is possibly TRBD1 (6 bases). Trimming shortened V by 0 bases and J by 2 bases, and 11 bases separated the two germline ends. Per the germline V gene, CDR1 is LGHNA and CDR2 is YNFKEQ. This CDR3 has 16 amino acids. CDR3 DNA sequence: TGTGCCAGCAGCCAAGAGACAGGTTCAGCCTACAATGAGCAGTTCTTC. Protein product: CASSQETGSAYNEQFF.

CDR3 sequence: CASSPFAGQMNTEAFF. In DNA, the CDR3 is TGTGCCAGTAGCCCCTTCGCAGGACAGATGAACACTGAAGCTTTCTTT. This chain uses TRBV19 with TRBJ1-1; the D gene is possibly TRBD1 (6 bases). The V gene lost 6 bases and the J gene lost 0 bases, with 17 bases spanning the gap. This CDR3 has 16 amino acids. Germline V gives CDR1 LNHDA, CDR2 SQIVND (reference sequence).

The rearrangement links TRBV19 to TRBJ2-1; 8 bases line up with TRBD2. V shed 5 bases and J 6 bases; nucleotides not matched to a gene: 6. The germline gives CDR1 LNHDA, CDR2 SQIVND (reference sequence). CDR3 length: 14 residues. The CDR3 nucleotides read TGTGCCAGTAGTGGGTTAGCGGGGAGCAATGAGCAGTTCTTC. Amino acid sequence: CASSGLAGSNEQFF.

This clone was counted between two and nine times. The CDR3 sequence is CASSRTVYEQYF. The CDR3 region has the DNA TGTGCCAGCAGCCGGACAGTCTACGAGCAGTACTTC. The chain recombines TRBV7-2 with TRBJ2-7; a weak D match, TRBD1 (6 bases). Trimming pared 5 bases from V and 3 bases from J, leaving 8 bases between. The germline V gene has CDR1 SGHTA and CDR2 FQGNSA. The CDR3 sequence is 12 residues long.

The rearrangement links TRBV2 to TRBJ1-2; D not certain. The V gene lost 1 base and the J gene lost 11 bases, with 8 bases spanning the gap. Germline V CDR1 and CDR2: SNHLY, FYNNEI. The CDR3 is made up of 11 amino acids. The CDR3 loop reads CASSEERWYTF. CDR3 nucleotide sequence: TGTGCCAGCAGTGAAGAGAGGTGGTACACCTTC.

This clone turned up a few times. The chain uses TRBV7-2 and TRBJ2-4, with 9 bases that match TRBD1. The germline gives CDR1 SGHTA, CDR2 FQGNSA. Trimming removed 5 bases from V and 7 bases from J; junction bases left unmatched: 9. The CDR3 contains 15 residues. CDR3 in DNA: TGTGCCAGCAGCCCCGAAAAGACAGGGGGGAACATTCAGTACTTC. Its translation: CASSPEKTGGNIQYF.

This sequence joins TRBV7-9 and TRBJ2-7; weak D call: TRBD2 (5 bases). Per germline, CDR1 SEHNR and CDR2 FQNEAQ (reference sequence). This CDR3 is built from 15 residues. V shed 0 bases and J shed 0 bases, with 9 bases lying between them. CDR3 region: CASSLAEASSYEQYF. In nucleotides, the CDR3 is TGTGCCAGCAGCTTAGCGGAGGCGAGCTCCTACGAGCAGTACTTC.

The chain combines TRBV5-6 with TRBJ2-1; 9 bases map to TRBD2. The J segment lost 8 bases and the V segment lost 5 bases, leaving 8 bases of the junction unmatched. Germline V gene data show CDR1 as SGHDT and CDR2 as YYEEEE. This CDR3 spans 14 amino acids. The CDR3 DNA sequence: TGTGCCAGCAGGCGGCTAGCGGGGAACGATGAGCAGTTCTTC. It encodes CASRRLAGNDEQFF.

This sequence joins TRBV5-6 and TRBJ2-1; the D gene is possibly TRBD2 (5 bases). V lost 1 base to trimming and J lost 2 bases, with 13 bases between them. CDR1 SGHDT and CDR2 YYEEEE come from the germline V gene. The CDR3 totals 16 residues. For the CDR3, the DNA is TGTGCCAGCAGCTTGACAGTTACTAGGACCTACAATGAGCAGTTCTTC. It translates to CASSLTVTRTYNEQFF.

The CDR3 DNA reads TGCGCCAGCAGCTTGACGGGACTAGCGGAAATCGAGACCCAGTACTTC. Translation gives CASSLTGLAEIETQYF. The V gene is TRBV5-1, the J gene TRBJ2-5, with 11 bases matching TRBD2. The germline CDR1 and CDR2 sequences are SGHRS and YFSETQ. V dropped 1 base and J dropped 5; count of bases not matched to a gene: 7. The CDR3 length is 16 residues.

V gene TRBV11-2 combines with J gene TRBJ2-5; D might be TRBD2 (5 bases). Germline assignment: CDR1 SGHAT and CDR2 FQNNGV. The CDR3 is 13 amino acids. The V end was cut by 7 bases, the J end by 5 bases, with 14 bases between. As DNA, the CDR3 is TGTGCCAGCACCTCCGAGGGTTGGGAGACCCAGTACTTC. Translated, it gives CASTSEGWETQYF.

The CDR3 protein is CASTQRRQASSYEQYF. For the CDR3, the DNA is TGTGCCAGCACCCAGAGGAGGCAGGCCTCCTCTTACGAGCAGTACTTC. The V gene is TRBV6-6, the J gene TRBJ2-7; possible D gene TRBD2, 5 bases. CDR1 and CDR2 (germline): MNHNY, SVGAGI (reference sequence). The CDR3 extends over 16 amino acids. The V gene lost 7 bases and the J gene lost 4 bases, with 23 bases spanning the gap.

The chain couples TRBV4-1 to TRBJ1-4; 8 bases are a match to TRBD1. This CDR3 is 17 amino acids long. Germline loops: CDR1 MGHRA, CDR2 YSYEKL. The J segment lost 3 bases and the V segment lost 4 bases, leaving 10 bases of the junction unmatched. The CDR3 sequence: CASSLGQGARANEKLFF. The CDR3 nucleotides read TGCGCCAGCAGCCTTGGGCAGGGGGCGCGAGCTAATGAAAAACTGTTTTTT.